The 18 T cell receptor beta chains below were found in one sample sequenced in a study of control samples from healthy donors and cancer patients. Profiled with immunoSEQ multiplex PCR; TCRdb holds only in-frame clones, not every one. Among 150,000 to 200,000 clones listed, 91% were seen once. Sequenced sample: blood. All receptors come from a woman aged 30 to 39 in good health.

The rearrangement links TRBV28 to TRBJ2-7; D gene ambiguous. Germline V gene data show CDR1 as MDHEN and CDR2 as SYDVKM. There are 13 residues in the CDR3. Trimming cost V 1 base and J 0 bases, with 4 bases left between them. The CDR3 sequence: CASSLYSSYEQYF. The CDR3 DNA reads TGTGCCAGCAGTTTATACAGCTCCTACGAGCAGTACTTC.

Turning to this clone: The junction shows a germline mismatch at one end, possibly a read error. Other DNA sequences within the sample encode an identical CDR3. The V gene is TRBV6-6, the J gene TRBJ1-1, with D possibly TRBD1 on 6 matching bases. The CDR3 extends over 15 amino acids. The germline CDR1 and CDR2 sequences are MNHNY and SVGAGI (reference sequence). The DNA for the CDR3 is TGTGCCAGCAGTTACACACAACAGGGAGGGACTGAAGCCTTCTTT. Its translation: CASSYTQQGGTEAFF.

The chain employs TRBV7-9 and TRBJ2-3, with 11 nucleotides matching TRBD1. Per germline, CDR1 SEHNR and CDR2 FQNEAQ (reference sequence). V gave up 2 bases and J gave up 6 bases; unmatched junction bases: 10. This CDR3 has 17 amino acids. Here the CDR3 DNA reads TGTGCCAGCAGCTTATACGGACAGGGGGCCTCCGGGGATACGCAGTATTTT. It is translated as CASSLYGQGASGDTQYF.

V is TRBV27 and J is TRBJ2-3; TRBD2 agrees at 8 bases. CDR1 is MNHEY and CDR2 is SMNVEV in the germline V gene (reference sequence). CDR3 length: 14 amino acids. V shed 2 bases, J shed 4 bases, and the junction held 2 bases outside the gene matches. The CDR3: CASSLAGGADTQYF. Here the CDR3 DNA reads TGTGCCAGCAGTTTAGCGGGAGGCGCAGATACGCAGTATTTT.

The chain has TRBV7-3 and TRBJ1-6; D ambiguous. Germline V lookup: CDR1 SGHTA, CDR2 FQGTGA. V dropped 0 bases and J dropped 2 bases, with 8 bases sitting between them. The CDR3 loop spans 16 amino acids. CDR3 coding DNA: TGTGCCAGCAGCTTAACAGGGAACCCCTATAATTCACCCCTCCACTTT. Translating it yields CASSLTGNPYNSPLHF.

V and J are TRBV6-4 and TRBJ2-5; D not resolved. The CDR3 covers 12 residues. Per the germline V gene, CDR1 is MRHNA and CDR2 is SNTAGT. V was trimmed by 6 bases and J by 0 bases, leaving 5 bases between them. The CDR3 spells CASSQYQETQYF. The CDR3 DNA sequence: TGTGCCAGCAGCCAGTACCAAGAGACCCAGTACTTC.

This clone has only a few counts. V and J are TRBV29-1 and TRBJ1-1, with TRBD1 matching over 9 bases. The CDR3 consists of 12 residues. Per germline, CDR1 SQVTM and CDR2 ANQGSEA. Germline trimming cut 5 bases from V and 5 bases from J; bases unmatched to any gene: 3. The CDR3: CSVRQGETEAFF. The DNA for the CDR3 is TGCAGCGTTCGACAGGGGGAGACTGAAGCTTTCTTT.

This sequence joins TRBV12-5 and TRBJ2-7; D might be TRBD1 (6 bases). Germline loops: CDR1 LGHNT, CDR2 FRNRAP. CDR3 size: 13 residues. The V end was cut by 1 base, the J end by 2 bases, with 6 bases between. The CDR3 region is CASGLGGPYEQYF. The CDR3, as DNA: TGTGCTAGTGGTTTGGGGGGGCCCTACGAGCAGTACTTC. The variable domain in full, with the rest retrieved from reference TRBV12-5 and TRBJ2-7, is DARVTQTPRHKVTEMGQEVTMRCQPILGHNTVFWYRQTMMQGLELLAYFRNRAPLDDSGMPKDRFSAEMPDATLATLKIQPSEPRDSAVYFCASGLGGPYEQYFGPGTRLTVT.

This clone was counted a few times. The V gene is TRBV4-1, the J gene TRBJ1-5, with TRBD1 matching 9 bases. The ends lost 2 bases at V and 8 bases at J; junction bases unmatched: 16. The CDR3 covers 18 residues. Per germline, CDR1 MGHRA and CDR2 YSYEKL. The CDR3: CASSQLPPPGQGLEPQHF. The CDR3 DNA reads as TGCGCCAGCAGCCAACTACCCCCTCCGGGACAGGGTTTGGAGCCCCAGCATTTT.

The rearrangement uses TRBV5-8 and TRBJ1-5; 7 positions agree with TRBD1. Germline V gene sequence: CDR1 SGHTS, CDR2 YDEGEE. The CDR3 totals 14 residues. The ends lost 3 bases at V and 2 bases at J; junction bases unmatched: 2. This chain's CDR3 is CASSWGTGNQPQHF. The CDR3 DNA is TGTGCCAGCAGCTGGGGGACAGGCAATCAGCCCCAGCATTTT.

For the CDR3, the DNA is TGTGCCAGCAGACCCGGACTAGCGGGGAGGCAAGAGACCCAGTACTTC. The encoded protein is CASRPGLAGRQETQYF. V and J are TRBV6-6 and TRBJ2-5; 12 bases agree with TRBD2. CDR3 length: 16 amino acids. In germline, CDR1 is MNHNY, CDR2 SVGAGI (reference sequence). V was pared by 6 bases and J by 2 bases, with 7 bases of the junction left unmatched.

The gene calls are TRBV4-1 and TRBJ1-2; TRBD1 aligns across 9 bases. The CDR3 extends over 15 amino acids. Losses at the gene ends were 1 base for V and 5 bases for J; bases not matched to a gene: 5. The germline gives CDR1 MGHRA, CDR2 YSYEKL. CDR3 in DNA: TGCGCCAGCAGCCAAGGGCCAGGACAGGGGTATGGCTACACCTTC. Its translation: CASSQGPGQGYGYTF.

V is TRBV6-5 and J is TRBJ2-1; unclear D gene. The length of the CDR3 is 11 residues. The V and J ends lost 8 bases and 0 bases respectively, with 2 bases between them. Germline values: CDR1 MNHEY, CDR2 SVGAGI. The CDR3 loop is CASGSYNEQFF. The CDR3 DNA sequence: TGTGCCAGCGGCTCCTACAATGAGCAGTTCTTC.

The V and J genes are TRBV5-1 and TRBJ1-4, with 7 nucleotides matching TRBD1. V shed 0 bases, J shed 5 bases, and the junction held 1 base outside the gene matches. Germline lookup yields CDR1 SGHRS and CDR2 YFSETQ. This CDR3 spans 14 amino acids. As DNA, the CDR3 is TGCGCCAGCAGCTTGGGACAGGGAAATGAAAAACTGTTTTTT. Translating gives CASSLGQGNEKLFF. Supplemented by reference TRBV5-1 and TRBJ1-4, the full variable domain reads KAGVTQTPRYLIKTRGQQVTLSCSPISGHRSVSWYQQTPGQGLQFLFEYFSETQRNKGNFPGRFSGRQFSNSRSEMNVSTLELGDSALYLCASSLGQGNEKLFFGSGTQLSVL.

The chain combines TRBV7-9 with TRBJ2-1, with TRBD1 identical over 10 bases. CDR1 is SEHNR, CDR2 FQNEAQ, per germline (reference sequence). This CDR3 is built from 14 residues. V lost 1 base, J lost 6 bases, and 0 bases stayed unmatched. CDR3 sequence reads: CASSLGQGANEQFF. The DNA for the CDR3 is TGTGCCAGCAGCTTAGGACAGGGGGCCAATGAGCAGTTCTTC.

The V gene is TRBV6-1, the J gene TRBJ2-1, with 11 bases identical to TRBD2. Trimming removed 5 bases from V and 7 bases from J; junction bases left unmatched: 4. CDR3 size: 14 residues. CDR1 is MNHNS, CDR2 SASEGT, per germline. This CDR3 is CASSPSGGRNEQFF. The CDR3 DNA is TGTGCCAGCAGTCCTAGCGGGGGGCGGAATGAGCAGTTCTTC.

The gene calls are TRBV29-1 and TRBJ2-1, with D perhaps TRBD1 or TRBD2 (5 bases each). The V gene's germline CDR1 is SQVTM and CDR2 ANQGSEA. The CDR3 is 14 amino acids. The V end was cut by 2 bases, the J end by 9 bases, with 17 bases between. CDR3 in DNA: TGCAGCGTTGAACTCAGGGTAACGGGGTTTGAGCAGTTCTTC. Amino acids: CSVELRVTGFEQFF.

This rearrangement joins TRBV10-2 to TRBJ2-2; 8 nucleotides match TRBD1. Germline loops: CDR1 WSHSY, CDR2 SAAADI. The V segment lost 2 bases and the J segment 6 bases; nucleotides outside the gene matches: 2. The CDR3 consists of 14 residues. The CDR3 region is CASSEGRGPGELFF. CDR3 DNA sequence: TGCGCCAGCAGTGAGGGCAGGGGGCCCGGGGAGCTGTTTTTT.